This T cell receptor beta chain was observed in a study of shared clonotypes between healthy human individuals. Measured with immunoSEQ multiplex PCR; TCRdb has only the in-frame clones, and not every one. The sample lists 2 million to 2.5 million clones, approximately 94% occurring once. Study-wide results and limits: Larger estimated richness was generally seen in naive subsets than in memory subsets.

Trimming removed 1 base at V and 0 bases at J, with 7 bases between. This CDR3 comprises 14 residues. The germline CDR1 and CDR2 sequences are LNHNV and YYDKDF (reference sequence). Donors comprised healthy HIV-negative adults lacking recent acute infections or vaccinations. In regard to this clone: Antigen specificity is unknown. Other DNA sequences in this specimen translate into the identical CDR3.

The sequence was collected from a man aged 18 to 30 in good health. The chain is built from TRBV15 and TRBJ2-7; a weak D match, TRBD2 (6 bases). The sample consisted of naive CD4+ T cells sorted from blood. Subset: CD45RA+ positively selected. CDR3 protein: CATSRAGGSYEQYF. The CDR3 DNA reads as TGTGCCACCAGCAGAGCCGGGGGCTCCTACGAGCAGTACTTC.